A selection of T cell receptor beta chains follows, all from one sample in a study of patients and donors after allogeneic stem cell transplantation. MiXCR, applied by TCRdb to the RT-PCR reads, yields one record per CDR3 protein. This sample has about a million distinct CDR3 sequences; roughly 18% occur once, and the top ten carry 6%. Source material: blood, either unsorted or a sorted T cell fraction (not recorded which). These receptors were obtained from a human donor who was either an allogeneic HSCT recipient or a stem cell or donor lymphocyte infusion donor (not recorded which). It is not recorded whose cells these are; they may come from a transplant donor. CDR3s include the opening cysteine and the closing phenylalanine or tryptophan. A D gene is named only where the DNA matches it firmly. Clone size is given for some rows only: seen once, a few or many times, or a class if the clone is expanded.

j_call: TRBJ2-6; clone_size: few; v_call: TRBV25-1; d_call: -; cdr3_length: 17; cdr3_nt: TGTGCCAGCAGTGGCAATAAAGGGCTTTCTGGGGCCAACGTCCTGACTTTC; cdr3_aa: CASSGNKGLSGANVLTF
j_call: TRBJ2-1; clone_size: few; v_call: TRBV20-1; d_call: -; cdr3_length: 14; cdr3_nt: TGCAGTGCTAGAGTCAGCCCTATCTACAATGAGCAGTTCTTC; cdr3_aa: CSARVSPIYNEQFF
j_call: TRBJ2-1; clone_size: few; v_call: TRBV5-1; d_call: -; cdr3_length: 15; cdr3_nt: TGCGCCAGCCAGCTAACTAACAGGGCAGGGAATGAGCAGTTCTTC; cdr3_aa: CASQLTNRAGNEQFF
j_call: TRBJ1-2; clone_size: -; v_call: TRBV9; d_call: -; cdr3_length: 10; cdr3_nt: TGTGCCAGCGGAGAGGGAGGCTACACCTTC; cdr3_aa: CASGEGGYTF
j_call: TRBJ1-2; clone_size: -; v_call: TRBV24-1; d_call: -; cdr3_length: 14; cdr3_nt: TGTGCCACCAGTGATAACAGGCGTACGATGGGCTACACCTTC; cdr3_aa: CATSDNRRTMGYTF
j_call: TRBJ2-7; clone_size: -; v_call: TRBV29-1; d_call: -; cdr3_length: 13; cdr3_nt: TGCAGCGTTGAGCAGGGTCTCGGGTACGAGCAGTACTTC; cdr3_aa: CSVEQGLGYEQYF
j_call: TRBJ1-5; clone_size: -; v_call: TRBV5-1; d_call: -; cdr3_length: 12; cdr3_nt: TGCGCCAGCAGACCGGAGGGGGGGCCCCAGCATTTT; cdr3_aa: CASRPEGGPQHF
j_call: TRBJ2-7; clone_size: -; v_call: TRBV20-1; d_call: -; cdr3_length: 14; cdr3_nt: TGCAGTGCTAGGACCCGGGGTTTCTCCTACGAGCAGTACTTC; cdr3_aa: CSARTRGFSYEQYF
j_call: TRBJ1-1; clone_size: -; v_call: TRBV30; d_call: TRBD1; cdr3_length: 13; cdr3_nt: TGTGCCTGGAGATACAGGGGGAACACTGAAGCTTTCTTT; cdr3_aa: CAWRYRGNTEAFF
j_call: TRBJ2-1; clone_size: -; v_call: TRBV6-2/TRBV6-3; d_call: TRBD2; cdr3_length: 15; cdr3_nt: TGTGCCAGCAGTCCGCTAGCGGGATTGGACAATGAGCAGTTCTTC; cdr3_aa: CASSPLAGLDNEQFF
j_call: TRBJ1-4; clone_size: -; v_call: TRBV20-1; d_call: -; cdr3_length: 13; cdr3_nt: TGCAGTGCTAGCGCGCGGAGTAATGAAAAACTGTTTTTT; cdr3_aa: CSASARSNEKLFF
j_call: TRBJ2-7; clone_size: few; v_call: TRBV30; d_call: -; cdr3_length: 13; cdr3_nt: TGTGCCTGGGGCAGGGGAGGGCCCTACGAGCAGTACTTC; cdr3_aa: CAWGRGGPYEQYF
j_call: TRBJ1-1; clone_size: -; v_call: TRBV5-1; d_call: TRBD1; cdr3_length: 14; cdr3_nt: TGCGCCAGCAGCATGGGACAGCCGAACACTGAAGCTTTCTTT; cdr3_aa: CASSMGQPNTEAFF
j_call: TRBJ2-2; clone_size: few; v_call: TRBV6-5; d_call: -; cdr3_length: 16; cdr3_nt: TGTGCCAGCAGTTACTTGGGTTTCGGAAACACCGGGGAGCTGTTTTTT; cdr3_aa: CASSYLGFGNTGELFF
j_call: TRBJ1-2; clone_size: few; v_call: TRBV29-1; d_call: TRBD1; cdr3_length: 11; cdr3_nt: TGCAGCGTTGGAAGGGGGCAAGGCTACACCTTC; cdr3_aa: CSVGRGQGYTF
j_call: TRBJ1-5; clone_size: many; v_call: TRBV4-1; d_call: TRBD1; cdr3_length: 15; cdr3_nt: TGCGCCAGCAGCCAAATCCGGACAGGGGAGCAGCCCCAGCATTTT; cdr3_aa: CASSQIRTGEQPQHF
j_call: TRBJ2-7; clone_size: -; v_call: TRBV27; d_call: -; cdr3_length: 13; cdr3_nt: TGTGCCAGCACCTCAGTACGGTCGGCCGAGCAGTACTTC; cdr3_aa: CASTSVRSAEQYF
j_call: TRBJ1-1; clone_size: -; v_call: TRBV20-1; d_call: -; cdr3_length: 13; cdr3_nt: TGCAGTGCTAGGGGGGGGTGGAACACTGAAGCTTTCTTT; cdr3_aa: CSARGGWNTEAFF
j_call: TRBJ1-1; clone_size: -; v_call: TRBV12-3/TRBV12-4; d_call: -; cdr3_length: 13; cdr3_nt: TGTGCCAGCAGTTTTGGGTTAGTCACTGAAGCTTTCTTT; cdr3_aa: CASSFGLVTEAFF
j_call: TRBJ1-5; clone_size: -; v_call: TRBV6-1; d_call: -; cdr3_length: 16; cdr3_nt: TGTGCCAGCAGTGTTTCCTTGGAGTATAGCAATCAGCCCCAGCATTTT; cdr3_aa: CASSVSLEYSNQPQHF
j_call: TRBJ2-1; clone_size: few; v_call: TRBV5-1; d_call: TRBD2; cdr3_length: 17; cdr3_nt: TGCGCCAGCAGCTTGGTCGGACTAGCGGGTTTTATCGGTGAGCAGTTCTTC; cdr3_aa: CASSLVGLAGFIGEQFF
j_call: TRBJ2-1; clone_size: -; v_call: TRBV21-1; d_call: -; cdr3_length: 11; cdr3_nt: TGTGCCAGCAGCAAAAGACTAGAGCAGTTCTTC; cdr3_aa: CASSKRLEQFF
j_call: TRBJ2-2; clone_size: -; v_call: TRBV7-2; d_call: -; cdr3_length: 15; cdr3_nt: TGTGCCAGCAGCTTGTATACGAGGGGTACCGGGGAGCTGTTTTTT; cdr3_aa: CASSLYTRGTGELFF
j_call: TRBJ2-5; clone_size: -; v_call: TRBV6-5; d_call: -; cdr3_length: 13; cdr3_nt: TGTGCCAGCAGTTACTCCGCCAGAGAGACCCAGTACTTC; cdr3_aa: CASSYSARETQYF
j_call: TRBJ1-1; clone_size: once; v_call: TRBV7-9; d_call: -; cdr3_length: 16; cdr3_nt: TGTGCCAGCAGCTCCGCCCTCCAGGGGATGAACACTGAAGCTTTCTTT; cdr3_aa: CASSSALQGMNTEAFF
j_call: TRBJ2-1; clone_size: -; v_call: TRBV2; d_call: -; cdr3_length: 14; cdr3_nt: TGTGCCAGCACAATTCGACCATTATACAATGAGCAGTTCTTC; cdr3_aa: CASTIRPLYNEQFF
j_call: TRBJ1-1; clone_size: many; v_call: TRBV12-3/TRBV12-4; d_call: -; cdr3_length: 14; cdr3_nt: TGTGCCAGCAGTTTAAAGGGTGCGGGCACTGAAGCTTTCTTT; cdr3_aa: CASSLKGAGTEAFF
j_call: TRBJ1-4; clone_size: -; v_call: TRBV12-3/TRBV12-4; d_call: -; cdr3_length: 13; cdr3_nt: TGTGCCAGCAGTTTAGGCAGGGCTAGCGAACTGTTTTTT; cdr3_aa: CASSLGRASELFF
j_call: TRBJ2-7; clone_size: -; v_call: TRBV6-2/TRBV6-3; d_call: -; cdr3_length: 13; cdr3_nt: TGTGCCAGCAGTTACTGGCCACCCTACGAGCAGTACTTC; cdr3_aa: CASSYWPPYEQYF
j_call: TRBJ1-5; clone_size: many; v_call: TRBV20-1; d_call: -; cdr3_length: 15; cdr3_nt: TGCAGTGCCAAGATTCCCCGGGGGCCTGGTCAGCCCCAGCATTTT; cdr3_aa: CSAKIPRGPGQPQHF
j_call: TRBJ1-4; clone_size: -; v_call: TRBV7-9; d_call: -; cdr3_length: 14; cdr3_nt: TGTGCCAGCAGCCGCCCGGGACCCGGTGAAAAACTGTTTTTT; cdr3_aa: CASSRPGPGEKLFF
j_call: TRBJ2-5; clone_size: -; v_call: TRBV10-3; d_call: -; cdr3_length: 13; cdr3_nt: TGTGCCATCAGTGTTGACTTCCAAGAGACCCAGTACTTC; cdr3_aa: CAISVDFQETQYF
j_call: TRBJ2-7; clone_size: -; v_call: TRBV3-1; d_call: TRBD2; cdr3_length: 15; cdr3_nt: TGTGCCAGCAGCCAAGTTATCTCTATCGGGAGGGAGCAGTACTTC; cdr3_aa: CASSQVISIGREQYF
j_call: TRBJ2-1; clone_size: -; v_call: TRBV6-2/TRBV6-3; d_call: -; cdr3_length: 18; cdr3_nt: TGTGCCAGCAGTTACTCGATTAATCTGGGGGCGTATCACAATGAGCAGTTCTTC; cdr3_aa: CASSYSINLGAYHNEQFF
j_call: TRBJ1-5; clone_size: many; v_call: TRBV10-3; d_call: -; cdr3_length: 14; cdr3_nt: TGTGCCATCAGTGAGCGGGAGAGCAATCAGCCCCAGCATTTT; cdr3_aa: CAISERESNQPQHF
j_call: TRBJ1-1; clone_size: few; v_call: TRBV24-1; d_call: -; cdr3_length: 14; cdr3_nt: TGTGCCACCAGTGTTAACGGGAAAGGCGCTGAAGCTTTCTTT; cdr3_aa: CATSVNGKGAEAFF
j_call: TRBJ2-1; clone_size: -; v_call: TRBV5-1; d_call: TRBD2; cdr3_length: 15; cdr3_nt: TGCGCCAGCAGCTTGGTGGTAGCGGGAGTGAATGAGCAGTTCTTC; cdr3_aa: CASSLVVAGVNEQFF
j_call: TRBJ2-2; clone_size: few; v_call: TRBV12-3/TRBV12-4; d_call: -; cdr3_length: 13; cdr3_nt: TGTGCCAGCAGTCCGGACCACTACGGGGAGCTGTTTTTT; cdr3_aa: CASSPDHYGELFF
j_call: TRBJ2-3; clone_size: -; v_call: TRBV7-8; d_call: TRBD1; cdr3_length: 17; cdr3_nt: TGTGCCAGCAGCTCCAAGCGCGGGACAGGGGGATCCCTTACGCAGTATTTT; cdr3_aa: CASSSKRGTGGSLTQYF
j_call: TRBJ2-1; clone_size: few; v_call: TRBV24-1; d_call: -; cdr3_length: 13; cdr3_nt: TGTGCCACCAGTGATAGCCCCAACAGGGAGCAGTTCTTC; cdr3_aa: CATSDSPNREQFF
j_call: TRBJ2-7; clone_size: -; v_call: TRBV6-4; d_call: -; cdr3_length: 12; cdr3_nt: TGTGCCACTTGGACAGTTACGTACGAGCAGTACTTC; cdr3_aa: CATWTVTYEQYF
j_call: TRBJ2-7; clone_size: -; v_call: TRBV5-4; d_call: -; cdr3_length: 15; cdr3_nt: TGTGCCAGCAGCTTGGTGGATAAGGGCTTGTACGAGCAGTACTTC; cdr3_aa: CASSLVDKGLYEQYF